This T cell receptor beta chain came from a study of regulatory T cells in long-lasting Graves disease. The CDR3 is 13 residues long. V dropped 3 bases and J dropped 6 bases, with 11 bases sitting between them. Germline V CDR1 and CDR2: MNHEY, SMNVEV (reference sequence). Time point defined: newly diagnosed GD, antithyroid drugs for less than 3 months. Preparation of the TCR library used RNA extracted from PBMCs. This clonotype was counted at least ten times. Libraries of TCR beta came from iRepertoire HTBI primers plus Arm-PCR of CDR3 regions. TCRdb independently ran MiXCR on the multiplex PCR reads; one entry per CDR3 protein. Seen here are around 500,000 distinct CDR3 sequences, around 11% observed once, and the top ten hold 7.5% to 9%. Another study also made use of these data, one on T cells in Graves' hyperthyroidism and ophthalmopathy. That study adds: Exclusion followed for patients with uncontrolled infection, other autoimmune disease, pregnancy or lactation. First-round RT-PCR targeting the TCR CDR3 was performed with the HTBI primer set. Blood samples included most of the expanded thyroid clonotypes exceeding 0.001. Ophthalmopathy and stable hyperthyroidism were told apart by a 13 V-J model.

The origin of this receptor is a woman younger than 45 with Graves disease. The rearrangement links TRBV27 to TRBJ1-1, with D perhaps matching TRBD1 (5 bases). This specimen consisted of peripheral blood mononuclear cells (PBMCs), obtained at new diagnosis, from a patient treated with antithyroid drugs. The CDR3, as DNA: TGTGCCAGCAGTTTTCAACAGGCTTCTGAAGCTTTCTTT. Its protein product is CASSFQQASEAFF.